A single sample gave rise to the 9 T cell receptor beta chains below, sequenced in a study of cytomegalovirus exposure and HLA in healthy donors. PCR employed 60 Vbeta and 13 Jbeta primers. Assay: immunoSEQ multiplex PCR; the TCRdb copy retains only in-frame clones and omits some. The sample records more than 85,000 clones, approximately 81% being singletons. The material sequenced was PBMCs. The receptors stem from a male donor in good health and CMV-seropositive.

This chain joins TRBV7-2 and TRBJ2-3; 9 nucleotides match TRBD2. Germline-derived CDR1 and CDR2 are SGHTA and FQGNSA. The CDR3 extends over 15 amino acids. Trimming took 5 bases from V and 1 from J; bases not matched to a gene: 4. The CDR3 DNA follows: TGTGCCAGCAGCCCAGCGGGGGGAGGCACAGATACGCAGTATTTT. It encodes CASSPAGGGTDTQYF.

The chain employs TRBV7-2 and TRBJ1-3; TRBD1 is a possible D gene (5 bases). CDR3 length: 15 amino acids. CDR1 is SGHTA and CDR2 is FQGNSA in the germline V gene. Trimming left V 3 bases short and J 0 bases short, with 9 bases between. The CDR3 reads CASSFVRGSGNTIYF. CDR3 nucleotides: TGTGCCAGCAGCTTTGTTAGGGGCTCTGGAAACACCATATATTTT.

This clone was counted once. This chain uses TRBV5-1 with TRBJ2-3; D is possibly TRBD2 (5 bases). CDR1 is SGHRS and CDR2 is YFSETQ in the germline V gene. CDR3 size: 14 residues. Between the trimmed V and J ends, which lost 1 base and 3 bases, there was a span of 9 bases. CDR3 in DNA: TGCGCCAGCAGCTTGAGTACGGGGACAGATACGCAGTATTTT. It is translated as CASSLSTGTDTQYF.

The CDR3 DNA reads as TGTGCCAGCAGCCGGGGAGGTAATCAGCCCCAGCATTTT. This gives the protein CASSRGGNQPQHF. The chain is built from TRBV6-1 and TRBJ1-5; no definite D call. Trimming took off 6 bases at V and 4 bases at J, with 10 bases between the two ends. The CDR3 is 13 residues long. Germline loops: CDR1 MNHNS, CDR2 SASEGT.

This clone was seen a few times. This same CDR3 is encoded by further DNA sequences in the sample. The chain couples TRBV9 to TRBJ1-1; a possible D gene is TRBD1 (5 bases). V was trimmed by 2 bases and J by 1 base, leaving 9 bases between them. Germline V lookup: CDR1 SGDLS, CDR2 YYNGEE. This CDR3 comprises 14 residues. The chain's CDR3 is CASSVDGANTEAFF. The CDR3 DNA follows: TGTGCCAGCAGCGTCGATGGGGCGAACACTGAAGCTTTCTTT.

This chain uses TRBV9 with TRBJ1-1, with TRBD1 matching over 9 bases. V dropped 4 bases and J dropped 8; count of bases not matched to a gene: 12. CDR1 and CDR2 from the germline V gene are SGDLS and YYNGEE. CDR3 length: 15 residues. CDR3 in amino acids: CASSILTGGASEAFF. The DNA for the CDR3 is TGTGCCAGCAGCATCTTAACAGGGGGCGCATCCGAAGCTTTCTTT.

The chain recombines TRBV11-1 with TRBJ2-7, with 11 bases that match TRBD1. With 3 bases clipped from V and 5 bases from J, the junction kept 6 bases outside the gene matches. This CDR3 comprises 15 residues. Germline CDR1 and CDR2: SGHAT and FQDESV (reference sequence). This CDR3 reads CASSLSGTGGHEQYF. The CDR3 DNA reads TGTGCCAGCAGCTTGTCCGGGACAGGGGGACACGAGCAGTACTTC.

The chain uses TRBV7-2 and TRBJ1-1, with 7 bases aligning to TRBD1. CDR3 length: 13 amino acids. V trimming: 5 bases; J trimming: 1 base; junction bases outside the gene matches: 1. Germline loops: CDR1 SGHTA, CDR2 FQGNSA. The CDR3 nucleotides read TGTGCCAGCAGCCGGGACAGGAACACTGAAGCTTTCTTT. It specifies CASSRDRNTEAFF.

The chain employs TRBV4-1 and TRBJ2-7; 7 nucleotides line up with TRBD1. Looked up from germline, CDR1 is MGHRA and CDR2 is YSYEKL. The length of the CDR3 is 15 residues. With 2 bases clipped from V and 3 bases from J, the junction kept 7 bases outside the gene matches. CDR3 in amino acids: CASSQPQQGNYEQYF. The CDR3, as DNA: TGCGCCAGCAGCCAACCGCAACAGGGGAACTACGAGCAGTACTTC.